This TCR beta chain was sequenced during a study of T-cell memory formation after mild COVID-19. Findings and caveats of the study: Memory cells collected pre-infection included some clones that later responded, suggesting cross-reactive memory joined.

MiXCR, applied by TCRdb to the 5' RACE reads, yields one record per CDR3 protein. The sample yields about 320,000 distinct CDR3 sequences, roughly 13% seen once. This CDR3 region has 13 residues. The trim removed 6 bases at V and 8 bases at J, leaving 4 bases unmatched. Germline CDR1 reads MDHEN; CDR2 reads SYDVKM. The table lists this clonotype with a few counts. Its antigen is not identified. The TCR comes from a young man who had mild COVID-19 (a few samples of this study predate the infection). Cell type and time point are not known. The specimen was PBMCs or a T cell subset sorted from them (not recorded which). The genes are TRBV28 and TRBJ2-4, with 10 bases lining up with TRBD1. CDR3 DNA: TGTGCCAGCAGACGGACAGGGGGTGACATTCAGTACTTC. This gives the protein CASRRTGGDIQYF.